This section outlines one TCR beta chain sequence together with its context. Antigen unknown. The PCR employed 60 Vbeta primers together with 13 Jbeta primers. Repertoires were generated with immunoSEQ multiplex PCR, while TCRdb's copy carries only in-frame clones and drops some. The table shows 150,000 or so clones, with roughly three quarters occurring only once. The data are from a study of cytomegalovirus exposure and HLA in healthy donors. Notes on the study in general: It was reported that the classifier diagnosed cytomegalovirus status with high specificity and sensitivity in both the original and validation cohorts.

CDR3 length: 18 residues. Per the germline V gene, CDR1 is LNHDA and CDR2 is SQIVND (reference sequence). The trim removed 6 bases at V and 0 bases at J, leaving 6 bases unmatched. The sequenced material came from PBMCs. The origin of this receptor is a man in his forties in good health and CMV-seropositive. V gene TRBV19 combines with J gene TRBJ2-2; 14 bases map to TRBD2. The CDR3 region has the DNA TGTGCCAGTAGCCGGACTAGCGGGGGGCCGTCGAACACCGGGGAGCTGTTTTTT. Translated, it gives CASSRTSGGPSNTGELFF. Drawing the rest from reference TRBV19 and TRBJ2-2, the complete variable domain is DGGITQSPKYLFRKEGQNVTLSCEQNLNHDAMYWYRQDPGQGLRLIYYSQIVNDFQKGDIAEGYSVSREKKESFPLTVTSAQKNPTAFYLCASSRTSGGPSNTGELFFGEGSRLTVL.